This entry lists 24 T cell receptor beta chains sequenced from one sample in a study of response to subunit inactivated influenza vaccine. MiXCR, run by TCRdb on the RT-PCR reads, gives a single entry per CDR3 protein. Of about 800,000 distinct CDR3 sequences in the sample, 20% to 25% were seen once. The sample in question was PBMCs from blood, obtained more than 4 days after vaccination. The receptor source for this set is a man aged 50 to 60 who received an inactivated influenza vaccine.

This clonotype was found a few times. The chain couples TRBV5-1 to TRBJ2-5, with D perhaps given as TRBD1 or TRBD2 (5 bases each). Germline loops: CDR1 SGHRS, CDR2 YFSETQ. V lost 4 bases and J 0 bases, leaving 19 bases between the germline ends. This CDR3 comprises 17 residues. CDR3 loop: CASSGTSELWYQETQYF. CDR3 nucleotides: TGCGCCAGCAGCGGGACCTCGGAGCTCTGGTACCAAGAGACCCAGTACTTC.

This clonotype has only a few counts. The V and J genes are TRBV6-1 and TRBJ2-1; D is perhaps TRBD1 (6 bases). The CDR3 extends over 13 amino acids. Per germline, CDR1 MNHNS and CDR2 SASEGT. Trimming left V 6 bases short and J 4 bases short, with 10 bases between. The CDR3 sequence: CASRTGPYNEQFF. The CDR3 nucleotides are TGTGCCAGCAGGACAGGACCTTACAATGAGCAGTTCTTC.

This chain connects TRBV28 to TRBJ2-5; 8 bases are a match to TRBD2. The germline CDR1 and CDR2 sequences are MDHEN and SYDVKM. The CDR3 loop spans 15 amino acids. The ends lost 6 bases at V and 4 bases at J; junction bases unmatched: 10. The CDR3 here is CASSPGLVVGETQYF. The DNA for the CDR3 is TGTGCCAGCAGCCCGGGACTAGTCGTCGGAGAGACCCAGTACTTC.

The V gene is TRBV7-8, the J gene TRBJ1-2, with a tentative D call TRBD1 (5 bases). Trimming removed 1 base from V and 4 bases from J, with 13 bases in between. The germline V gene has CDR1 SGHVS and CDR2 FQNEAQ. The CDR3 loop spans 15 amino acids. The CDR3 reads CASSLGYGTFYGYTF. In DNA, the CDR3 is TGTGCCAGCAGCTTAGGGTACGGGACCTTCTATGGCTACACCTTC.

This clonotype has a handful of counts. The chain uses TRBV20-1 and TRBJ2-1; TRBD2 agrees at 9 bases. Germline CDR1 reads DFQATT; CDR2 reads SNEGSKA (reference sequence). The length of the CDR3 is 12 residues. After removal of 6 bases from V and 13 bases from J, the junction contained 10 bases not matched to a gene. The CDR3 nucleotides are TGCAGTGCCGACCTAGCGGGGCCCCTACAGTTCTTC. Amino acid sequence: CSADLAGPLQFF.

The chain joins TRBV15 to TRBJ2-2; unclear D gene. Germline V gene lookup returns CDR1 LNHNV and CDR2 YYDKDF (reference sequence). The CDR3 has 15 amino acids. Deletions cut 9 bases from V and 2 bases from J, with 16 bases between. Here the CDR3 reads CATTSPYHNTGELFF. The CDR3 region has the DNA TGTGCCACTACCTCCCCCTATCACAACACCGGGGAGCTGTTTTTT. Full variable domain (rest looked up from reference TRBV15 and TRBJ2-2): DAMVIQNPRYQVTQFGKPVTLSCSQTLNHNVMYWYQQKSSQAPKLLFHYYDKDFNNEADTPDNFQSRRPNTSFCFLDIRSPGLGDTAMYLCATTSPYHNTGELFFGEGSRLTVL.

The CDR3 DNA reads as TGTGCCAGCAGTTTAAGCCTAGCGGGGGTGCAATACAATGAGCAGTTCTTC. This encodes CASSLSLAGVQYNEQFF. The genes are TRBV27 and TRBJ2-1; TRBD2 matches 10 bases. The V gene's germline CDR1 is MNHEY and CDR2 SMNVEV (reference sequence). J lost 4 bases, V lost 2 bases, and 8 bases had no gene match. There are 17 residues in the CDR3.

CDR3 in amino acids: CASSVAGAGGDTQYF. CDR3 sequence (DNA): TGTGCCAGCAGCGTAGCAGGAGCGGGAGGAGATACGCAGTATTTT. The chain has TRBV9 and TRBJ2-3; 9 bases match TRBD2. With V trimmed by 0 bases and J by 5 bases, 4 bases remained unmatched. The CDR3 covers 15 residues. Germline lookup yields CDR1 SGDLS and CDR2 YYNGEE.

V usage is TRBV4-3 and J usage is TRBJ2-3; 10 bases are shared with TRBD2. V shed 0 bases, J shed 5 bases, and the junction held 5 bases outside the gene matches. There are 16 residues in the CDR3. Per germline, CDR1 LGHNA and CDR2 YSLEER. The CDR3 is CASSQESGREGDTQYF. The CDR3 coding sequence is TGCGCCAGCAGCCAAGAGAGCGGGAGGGAGGGAGATACGCAGTATTTT.

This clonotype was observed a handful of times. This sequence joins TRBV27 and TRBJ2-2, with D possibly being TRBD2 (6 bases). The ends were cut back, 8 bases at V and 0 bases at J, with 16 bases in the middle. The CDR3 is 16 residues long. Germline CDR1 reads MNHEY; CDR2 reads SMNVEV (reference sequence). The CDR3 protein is CASRREALTNTGELFF. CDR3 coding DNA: TGTGCCAGCCGGCGGGAAGCCCTAACGAACACCGGGGAGCTGTTTTTT.

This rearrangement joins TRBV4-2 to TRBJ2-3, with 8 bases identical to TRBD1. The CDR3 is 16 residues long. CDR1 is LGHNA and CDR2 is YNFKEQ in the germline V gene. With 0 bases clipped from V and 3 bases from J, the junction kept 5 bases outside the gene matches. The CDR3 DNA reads TGTGCCAGCAGCCAAGATGCAGGGGGCGCGACAGATACGCAGTATTTT. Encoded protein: CASSQDAGGATDTQYF.

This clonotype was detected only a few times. CDR3 sequence reads: CASRKGTRNPPDTQYF. The CDR3 DNA is TGTGCCAGCAGGAAGGGGACGAGGAATCCGCCGGATACGCAGTATTTT. The chain combines TRBV12-3 or TRBV12-4 with TRBJ2-3; D possibly uses TRBD1 or TRBD2 (5 bases each). This CDR3 is 16 amino acids long. V dropped 6 bases and J dropped 6 bases, with 22 bases sitting between them.

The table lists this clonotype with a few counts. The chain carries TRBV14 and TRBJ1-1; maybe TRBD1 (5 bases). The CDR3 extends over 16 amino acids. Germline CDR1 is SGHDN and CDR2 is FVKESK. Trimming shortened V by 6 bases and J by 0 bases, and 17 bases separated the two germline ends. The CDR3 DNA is TGTGCCAGCAGGCCTGCCCTAGACAGAATGAACACTGAAGCTTTCTTT. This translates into CASRPALDRMNTEAFF. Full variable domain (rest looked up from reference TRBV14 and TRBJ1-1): EAGVTQFPSHSVIEKGQTVTLRCDPISGHDNLYWYRRVMGKEIKFLLHFVKESKQDESGMPNNRFLAERTGGTYSTLKVQPAELEDSGVYFCASRPALDRMNTEAFFGQGTRLTVV.

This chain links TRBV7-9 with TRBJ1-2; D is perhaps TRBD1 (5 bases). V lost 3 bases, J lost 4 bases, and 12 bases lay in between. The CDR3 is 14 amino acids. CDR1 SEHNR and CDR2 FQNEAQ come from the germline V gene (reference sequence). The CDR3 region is CASSFSGDLYGYTF. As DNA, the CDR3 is TGTGCCAGCAGCTTCTCGGGGGATCTCTATGGCTACACCTTC.

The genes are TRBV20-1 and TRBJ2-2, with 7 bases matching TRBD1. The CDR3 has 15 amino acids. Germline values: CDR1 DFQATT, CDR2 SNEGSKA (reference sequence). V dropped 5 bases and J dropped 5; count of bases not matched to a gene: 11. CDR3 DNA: TGCAGTGCTTACAAACCGGGACAGATTACCGGGGAGCTGTTTTTT. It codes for CSAYKPGQITGELFF.

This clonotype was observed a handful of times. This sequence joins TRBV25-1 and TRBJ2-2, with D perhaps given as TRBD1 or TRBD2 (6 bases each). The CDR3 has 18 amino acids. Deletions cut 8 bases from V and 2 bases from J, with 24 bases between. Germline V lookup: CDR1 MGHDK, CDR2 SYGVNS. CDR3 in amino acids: CASWGVRVGGLNTGELFF. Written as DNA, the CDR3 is TGTGCCAGCTGGGGGGTTCGGGTAGGGGGACTTAACACCGGGGAGCTGTTTTTT. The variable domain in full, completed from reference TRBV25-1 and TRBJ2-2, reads EADIYQTPRYLVIGTGKKITLECSQTMGHDKMYWYQQDPGMELHLIHYSYGVNSTEKGDLSSESTVSRIRTEHFPLTLESARPSHTSQYLCASWGVRVGGLNTGELFFGEGSRLTVL.

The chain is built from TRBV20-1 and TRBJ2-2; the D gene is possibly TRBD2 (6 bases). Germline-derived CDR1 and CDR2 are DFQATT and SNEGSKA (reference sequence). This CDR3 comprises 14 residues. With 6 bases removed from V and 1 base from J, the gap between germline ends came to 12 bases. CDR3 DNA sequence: TGCAGTGCCCACGGGACTTTGAACACCGGGGAGCTGTTTTTT. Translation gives CSAHGTLNTGELFF.

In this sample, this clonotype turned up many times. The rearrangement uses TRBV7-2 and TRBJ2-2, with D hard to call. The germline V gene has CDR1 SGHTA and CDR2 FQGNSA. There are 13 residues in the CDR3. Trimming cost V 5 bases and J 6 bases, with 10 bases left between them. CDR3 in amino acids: CASSLGLSGELFF. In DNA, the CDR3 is TGTGCCAGCAGCCTAGGCCTATCCGGGGAGCTGTTTTTT.

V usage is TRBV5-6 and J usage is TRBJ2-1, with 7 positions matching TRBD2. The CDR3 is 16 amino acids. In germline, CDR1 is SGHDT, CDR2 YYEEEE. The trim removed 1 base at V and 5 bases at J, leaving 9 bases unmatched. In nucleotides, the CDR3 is TGTGCCAGCAGCTTGTTCGGGAGCGGGGAAGACAATGAGCAGTTCTTC. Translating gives CASSLFGSGEDNEQFF. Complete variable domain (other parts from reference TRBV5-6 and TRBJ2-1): DAGVTQSPTHLIKTRGQQVTLRCSPKSGHDTVSWYQQALGQGPQFIFQYYEEEERQRGNFPDRFSGHQFPNYSSELNVNALLLGDSALYLCASSLFGSGEDNEQFFGPGTRLTVL.

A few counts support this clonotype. The CDR3 coding sequence is TGCAGTGCTCATAAGGGAAGCTGGGAGCAGTTCTTC. Translating it yields CSAHKGSWEQFF. V usage is TRBV20-1 and J usage is TRBJ2-1; D unresolved. Germline lookup yields CDR1 DFQATT and CDR2 SNEGSKA (reference sequence). The CDR3 consists of 12 residues. V dropped 5 bases and J dropped 10 bases, with 15 bases sitting between them.

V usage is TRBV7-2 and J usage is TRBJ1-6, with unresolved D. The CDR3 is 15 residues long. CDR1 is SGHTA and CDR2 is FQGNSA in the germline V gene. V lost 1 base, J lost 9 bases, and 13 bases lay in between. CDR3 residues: CASSLGAGMGSPLHF. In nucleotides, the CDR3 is TGTGCCAGCAGCTTAGGAGCGGGTATGGGTTCACCCCTCCACTTT.

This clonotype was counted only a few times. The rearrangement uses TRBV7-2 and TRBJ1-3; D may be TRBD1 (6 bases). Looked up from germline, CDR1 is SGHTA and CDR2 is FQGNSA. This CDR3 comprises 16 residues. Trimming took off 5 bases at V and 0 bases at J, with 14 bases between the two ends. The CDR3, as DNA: TGTGCCAGCAGCCCGCGGACAGCGAACTCTGGAAACACCATATATTTT. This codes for CASSPRTANSGNTIYF.

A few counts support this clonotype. The CDR3 DNA follows: TGTGCCAGCAGTTTAAGTTCAGGGTCGAAGGTCTACGAGCAGTACTTC. It translates to CASSLSSGSKVYEQYF. The chain carries TRBV12-3 or TRBV12-4 and TRBJ2-7; possible D gene TRBD1, 5 bases. Trimming removed 2 bases from V and 3 bases from J, with 17 bases in between. The CDR3 spans 16 residues.

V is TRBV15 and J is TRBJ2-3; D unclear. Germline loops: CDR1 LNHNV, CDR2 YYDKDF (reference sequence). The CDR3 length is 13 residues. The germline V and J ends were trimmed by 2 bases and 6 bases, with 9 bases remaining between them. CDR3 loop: CATSRLVPDTQYF. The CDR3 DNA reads TGTGCCACCAGCAGACTAGTTCCCGATACGCAGTATTTT. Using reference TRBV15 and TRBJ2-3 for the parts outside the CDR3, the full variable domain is DAMVIQNPRYQVTQFGKPVTLSCSQTLNHNVMYWYQQKSSQAPKLLFHYYDKDFNNEADTPDNFQSRRPNTSFCFLDIRSPGLGDTAMYLCATSRLVPDTQYFGPGTRLTVL.